These T cell receptor beta chains were read from a single sample in a study of memory CD4+ T cells and cytomegalovirus serostatus. Sequencing was performed with immunoSEQ multiplex PCR; in TCRdb, only in-frame clones are kept and a portion is missing. In the table there are 56,000 or so clones, over 70% of which are singletons. Sequenced input: memory CD4+ T cells from blood. These receptors all come from an adult in good health and CMV-seronegative. Some clones in this sample may be carry-over from other donors' samples. The CDR3 runs from the conserved cysteine through the conserved F or W. The D gene is left open where the match is weak. The size entry is marked missing in some rows and otherwise reads once, few, many or a size class.

j_gene: TRBJ2-3
abundance: few
d_gene: NA
v_gene: TRBV30
CDR3nt: TGTGCCTGGAGTGTTGGGGCGGGGTACTTCACAGATACGCAGTATTTT
CDR3aa: CAWSVGAGYFTDTQYF

j_gene: TRBJ1-6
abundance: once
d_gene: NA
v_gene: TRBV6-8
CDR3nt: TGTGCCAGCAGAGTGGGGGTGGGTTCACCCCTCCACTTT
CDR3aa: CASRVGVGSPLHF

j_gene: TRBJ2-7
abundance: NA
d_gene: NA
v_gene: TRBV19
CDR3nt: TGTGCCAGTAGTGCCCAGACTAGTGAGCAGTACTTC
CDR3aa: CASSAQTSEQYF

j_gene: TRBJ1-5
abundance: NA
d_gene: TRBD1
v_gene: TRBV29-1
CDR3nt: TGCAGCTTTATTCCGGGACAGGGAGACCAGCCCCAGCATTTT
CDR3aa: CSFIPGQGDQPQHF

j_gene: TRBJ1-6
abundance: few
d_gene: NA
v_gene: TRBV12-5
CDR3nt: TGTGCTAGTGGCTCCGGAGTGGGTAATTCACCCCTCCACTTT
CDR3aa: CASGSGVGNSPLHF

j_gene: TRBJ2-7
abundance: NA
d_gene: NA
v_gene: TRBV6-5
CDR3nt: TGTGCCAGCAGTAAGGACAGGCGGGGTTCCTACGAGCAGTACTTC
CDR3aa: CASSKDRRGSYEQYF

j_gene: TRBJ2-1
abundance: NA
d_gene: NA
v_gene: TRBV4-1
CDR3nt: TGCGCCAGCAGCTTCGGGGCTACAAATTTCTTCTTC
CDR3aa: CASSFGATNFFF

j_gene: TRBJ2-3
abundance: NA
d_gene: TRBD2
v_gene: TRBV4-2
CDR3nt: TGTGCCAGCAGCCAAGATAGCCTGACTAGCGGGGCTCTTAGCACAGATACGCAGTATTTT
CDR3aa: CASSQDSLTSGALSTDTQYF

j_gene: TRBJ1-4
abundance: NA
d_gene: NA
v_gene: TRBV4-1
CDR3nt: TGCGCCAGCAGCGCATATGCAACTAATGAAAAACTGTTTTTT
CDR3aa: CASSAYATNEKLFF

j_gene: TRBJ2-1
abundance: NA
d_gene: NA
v_gene: TRBV6-5
CDR3nt: TGTGCCAGCTGGGGAGGGGGAGACAATGAGCAGTTCTTC
CDR3aa: CASWGGGDNEQFF

j_gene: TRBJ2-5
abundance: NA
d_gene: NA
v_gene: TRBV11-2
CDR3nt: TGTGCCAGCAGCTCAACGCCGGGTCTCCGGCAAGAGACCCAGTACTTC
CDR3aa: CASSSTPGLRQETQYF

j_gene: TRBJ2-5
abundance: few
d_gene: TRBD1
v_gene: TRBV29-1
CDR3nt: TGCAGCGCCCACACAGGGGGGCCCCAAGAGACCCAGTACTTC
CDR3aa: CSAHTGGPQETQYF

j_gene: TRBJ1-5
abundance: few
d_gene: NA
v_gene: TRBV5-5
CDR3nt: TGTGCCAGCAGCCCTGGCGGGAAAGACAATCAGCCCCAGCATTTT
CDR3aa: CASSPGGKDNQPQHF

j_gene: TRBJ2-5
abundance: NA
d_gene: NA
v_gene: TRBV30
CDR3nt: TGTGCCTGGAGTGTGGGGGGCGCGACCCAGTACTTC
CDR3aa: CAWSVGGATQYF

j_gene: TRBJ1-1
abundance: NA
d_gene: NA
v_gene: TRBV18
CDR3nt: TGTGCCAGCTCAATGGGGGGCAGAAACACTGAAGCTTTCTTT
CDR3aa: CASSMGGRNTEAFF

j_gene: TRBJ2-7
abundance: NA
d_gene: NA
v_gene: TRBV20-1
CDR3nt: TGCAGTGCCCGGGGGTTCTACGAGCAGTACTTC
CDR3aa: CSARGFYEQYF

j_gene: TRBJ1-4
abundance: once
d_gene: NA
v_gene: TRBV30
CDR3nt: TGTGCCTGGAGTAACCGGGCCTTCAATGAAAAACTGTTTTTT
CDR3aa: CAWSNRAFNEKLFF

j_gene: TRBJ2-7
abundance: few
d_gene: NA
v_gene: TRBV9
CDR3nt: TGTGCCAGCAGCAATGATCCTTACGAGCAGTACTTC
CDR3aa: CASSNDPYEQYF

j_gene: TRBJ1-4
abundance: NA
d_gene: TRBD1
v_gene: TRBV18
CDR3nt: TGTGCCAGCTCACCCACAGGAACAGGGGGCATGGCTAATGAAAAACTGTTTTTT
CDR3aa: CASSPTGTGGMANEKLFF

j_gene: TRBJ2-3
abundance: NA
d_gene: TRBD2
v_gene: TRBV13
CDR3nt: TGTGCCAGCAGCCCTATACTAGCGGGGCCAAGCACAGATACGCAGTATTTT
CDR3aa: CASSPILAGPSTDTQYF

j_gene: TRBJ2-5
abundance: NA
d_gene: TRBD1
v_gene: TRBV28
CDR3nt: TGTGCCTTAAGCAGGACAGGGTTGGGCCAAGAGACCCAGTACTTC
CDR3aa: CALSRTGLGQETQYF

j_gene: TRBJ1-5
abundance: NA
d_gene: TRBD1
v_gene: TRBV28
CDR3nt: TGTGCCAGCAGGAAAGACAGGGGAGGCCTTGATCAGCCCCAGCATTTT
CDR3aa: CASRKDRGGLDQPQHF

j_gene: TRBJ2-1
abundance: NA
d_gene: TRBD2
v_gene: TRBV15
CDR3nt: TGTGCCACCAGGGGGGGACTAGCGGGGGACTACAATGAGCAGTTCTTC
CDR3aa: CATRGGLAGDYNEQFF

j_gene: TRBJ1-2
abundance: few
d_gene: NA
v_gene: TRBV13
CDR3nt: TGTGCCAGCAGCTTAGGGAGACAGGCCTCCTATGGCTACACCTTC
CDR3aa: CASSLGRQASYGYTF

j_gene: TRBJ2-2
abundance: few
d_gene: TRBD2
v_gene: TRBV5-4
CDR3nt: TGTGCCAGCAGAACGGGACTAGCGGGGGGAAACACCGGGGAGCTGTTTTTT
CDR3aa: CASRTGLAGGNTGELFF

j_gene: TRBJ1-4
abundance: NA
d_gene: NA
v_gene: TRBV28
CDR3nt: TGTGCCAGCCGAGCTGCAGGGTTTGGAAAACTGTTTTTT
CDR3aa: CASRAAGFGKLFF

j_gene: TRBJ2-7
abundance: NA
d_gene: TRBD2
v_gene: TRBV7-2
CDR3nt: TGTGCCAGCAGCCTTTCTGCTAGCGGGAGTTACGAGCAGTACTTC
CDR3aa: CASSLSASGSYEQYF

j_gene: TRBJ1-3
abundance: NA
d_gene: NA
v_gene: TRBV4-2
CDR3nt: TGTGCCAGCAGCCGTATAGGAAACACCATATATTTT
CDR3aa: CASSRIGNTIYF

j_gene: TRBJ2-3
abundance: NA
d_gene: NA
v_gene: TRBV7-2
CDR3nt: TGTGCCAGCAGCCCCCGACTCCTCCTGTCCACAGATACGCAGTATTTT
CDR3aa: CASSPRLLLSTDTQYF

j_gene: TRBJ2-7
abundance: once
d_gene: NA
v_gene: TRBV6-5
CDR3nt: TGTGCCAGCAGTTACTCGGGCAGACCTACCTACGAGCAGTACTTC
CDR3aa: CASSYSGRPTYEQYF

j_gene: TRBJ2-1
abundance: NA
d_gene: NA
v_gene: TRBV7-9
CDR3nt: TGTGCCAGCAGCGTGTGGCGCAGGTTTGGGAGCTCCTACAATGAGCAGTTCTTC
CDR3aa: CASSVWRRFGSSYNEQFF

j_gene: TRBJ2-3
abundance: NA
d_gene: NA
v_gene: TRBV18
CDR3nt: TGTGCCAGCTCACCAAGACTCGAAAGAGATACGCAGTATTTT
CDR3aa: CASSPRLERDTQYF

j_gene: TRBJ2-6
abundance: NA
d_gene: NA
v_gene: TRBV6-5
CDR3nt: TGTGCCAGCAGGTCTGGGGCCAACGTCCTGACTTTC
CDR3aa: CASRSGANVLTF

j_gene: TRBJ2-7
abundance: NA
d_gene: TRBD2
v_gene: TRBV7-2
CDR3nt: TGTGCCAGCAGCTTCTCGGGACTACCTTTATACGAGCAGTACTTC
CDR3aa: CASSFSGLPLYEQYF

j_gene: TRBJ2-4
abundance: NA
d_gene: TRBD1
v_gene: TRBV2
CDR3nt: TGTGCCAGCAGACACCCGCGCCTGACAGGGGTGGCCAAAAACATTCAGTACTTC
CDR3aa: CASRHPRLTGVAKNIQYF

j_gene: TRBJ1-1
abundance: few
d_gene: NA
v_gene: TRBV28
CDR3nt: TGTGCCAGCAAGTGGGACATATTGAACACTGAAGCTTTCTTT
CDR3aa: CASKWDILNTEAFF

j_gene: TRBJ2-5
abundance: NA
d_gene: NA
v_gene: TRBV6-5
CDR3nt: TGTGCCAGCAGTTATACGTGGTCCAAAAAAGAGACCCAGTACTTC
CDR3aa: CASSYTWSKKETQYF

j_gene: TRBJ2-7
abundance: NA
d_gene: TRBD1
v_gene: TRBV25-1
CDR3nt: TGTGCCAGCAGGTACGGGACAGGGTCCCACGAGCAGTACTTC
CDR3aa: CASRYGTGSHEQYF

j_gene: TRBJ2-1
abundance: NA
d_gene: TRBD2
v_gene: TRBV19
CDR3nt: TGTGCCAGTAGTGCGGGACTAGCGGGAGGCCTCTACAATGAGCAGTTCTTC
CDR3aa: CASSAGLAGGLYNEQFF

j_gene: TRBJ2-5
abundance: NA
d_gene: NA
v_gene: TRBV19
CDR3nt: TGTGCCAGTAGGGACCCAGGCGGGGAGACCCAGTACTTC
CDR3aa: CASRDPGGETQYF

j_gene: TRBJ2-7
abundance: NA
d_gene: TRBD1
v_gene: TRBV4-3
CDR3nt: TGCGCCAGCAGCCTTCAAAGACAGGGAAAGGGGGACGAGCAGTACTTC
CDR3aa: CASSLQRQGKGDEQYF

j_gene: TRBJ1-1
abundance: NA
d_gene: TRBD1
v_gene: TRBV6-5
CDR3nt: TGTGCCAGCAGTTATGCCAGGGGGCAGGGAACTGAAGCTTTCTTT
CDR3aa: CASSYARGQGTEAFF

j_gene: TRBJ2-1
abundance: NA
d_gene: TRBD2
v_gene: TRBV6-1
CDR3nt: TGTGCCAGCAGTGAAAGTCGGTTAGCGGGGTTCTTCTTCAATGAGCAGTTCTTC
CDR3aa: CASSESRLAGFFFNEQFF

j_gene: TRBJ1-2
abundance: NA
d_gene: TRBD1
v_gene: TRBV13
CDR3nt: TGTGCCAGCAGCCCTAAGGGGGACAGAGATGGCTACACCTTC
CDR3aa: CASSPKGDRDGYTF

j_gene: TRBJ2-5
abundance: NA
d_gene: NA
v_gene: TRBV20-1
CDR3nt: TGCAGTGCTAGCTGGGGAGAGACCCAGTACTTC
CDR3aa: CSASWGETQYF

j_gene: TRBJ1-5
abundance: NA
d_gene: NA
v_gene: TRBV18
CDR3nt: TGTGCCAGCTCGTCTCAGGGGCGAGGGGACCAGCCCCAGCATTTT
CDR3aa: CASSSQGRGDQPQHF

j_gene: TRBJ1-1
abundance: once
d_gene: NA
v_gene: TRBV12-5
CDR3nt: TGTGCTAGTGGTTCGTCTCCCGGCCGTCCCTCCGCCACTGAAGCTTTCTTT
CDR3aa: CASGSSPGRPSATEAFF

j_gene: TRBJ1-1
abundance: NA
d_gene: NA
v_gene: TRBV28
CDR3nt: TGTGCCAGCAGTCCTACTATCGACAGGAACACTGAAGCTTTCTTT
CDR3aa: CASSPTIDRNTEAFF

j_gene: TRBJ2-2
abundance: NA
d_gene: TRBD1
v_gene: TRBV6-5
CDR3nt: TGTGCCAGCAGTCGCCGACAGGGGGTTAGCGGGGAGCTGTTTTTT
CDR3aa: CASSRRQGVSGELFF

j_gene: TRBJ1-2
abundance: NA
d_gene: TRBD1
v_gene: TRBV15
CDR3nt: TGTGCCACCAGCAGATTACAGGGGGCTGGCTACACCTTC
CDR3aa: CATSRLQGAGYTF

j_gene: TRBJ1-3
abundance: NA
d_gene: NA
v_gene: TRBV6-1
CDR3nt: TGTGCCAGCTGGAACCAGGGTAGAAACACCATATATTTT
CDR3aa: CASWNQGRNTIYF

j_gene: TRBJ2-3
abundance: NA
d_gene: NA
v_gene: TRBV9
CDR3nt: TGTGCCAGCAGCGGGGACAAATTTAGCACAGCTACGCAGTATTTT
CDR3aa: CASSGDKFSTATQYF

j_gene: TRBJ2-4
abundance: NA
d_gene: NA
v_gene: TRBV5-6
CDR3nt: TGTGCCAGCAGCTTGTGGGCAGGGGTGGCCAAAAACATTCAGTACTTC
CDR3aa: CASSLWAGVAKNIQYF

j_gene: TRBJ1-1
abundance: NA
d_gene: TRBD1
v_gene: TRBV6-6
CDR3nt: TGTGCCAGCAGTCTGACAGGGGGCTTGACTGAAGCTTTCTTT
CDR3aa: CASSLTGGLTEAFF

j_gene: TRBJ2-7
abundance: NA
d_gene: NA
v_gene: TRBV29-1
CDR3nt: TGCAGCGTTGAGGGGGCTCTGTACGAGCAGTACTTC
CDR3aa: CSVEGALYEQYF

j_gene: TRBJ1-5
abundance: NA
d_gene: TRBD1
v_gene: TRBV6-6
CDR3nt: TGTGCCAGCAGTGCCTCGGGACAGGCGGCCCTTGGGCCCCAGCATTTT
CDR3aa: CASSASGQAALGPQHF

j_gene: TRBJ2-5
abundance: NA
d_gene: TRBD2
v_gene: TRBV9
CDR3nt: TGTGCCAGCAGCGTAGCGACGGGGGGGTCGGTATTTGAGACCCAGTACTTC
CDR3aa: CASSVATGGSVFETQYF

j_gene: TRBJ2-2
abundance: NA
d_gene: TRBD2
v_gene: TRBV4-1
CDR3nt: TGCGCCAGCAGCCTGGCACCACGTTTAGCGGGAGGGCCGGGCACCGGGGAGCTGTTTTTT
CDR3aa: CASSLAPRLAGGPGTGELFF

j_gene: TRBJ2-7
abundance: NA
d_gene: TRBD1
v_gene: TRBV11-2
CDR3nt: TGTGCCAGCAGCCCCCGCCCCGGGACAGGGGGCTCCTACGAGCAGTACTTC
CDR3aa: CASSPRPGTGGSYEQYF

j_gene: TRBJ2-2
abundance: NA
d_gene: TRBD1
v_gene: TRBV7-8
CDR3nt: TGTGCCAGCAGCGCGTCCCCAGGGGGTGTATTCACCGGGGAGCTGTTTTTT
CDR3aa: CASSASPGGVFTGELFF